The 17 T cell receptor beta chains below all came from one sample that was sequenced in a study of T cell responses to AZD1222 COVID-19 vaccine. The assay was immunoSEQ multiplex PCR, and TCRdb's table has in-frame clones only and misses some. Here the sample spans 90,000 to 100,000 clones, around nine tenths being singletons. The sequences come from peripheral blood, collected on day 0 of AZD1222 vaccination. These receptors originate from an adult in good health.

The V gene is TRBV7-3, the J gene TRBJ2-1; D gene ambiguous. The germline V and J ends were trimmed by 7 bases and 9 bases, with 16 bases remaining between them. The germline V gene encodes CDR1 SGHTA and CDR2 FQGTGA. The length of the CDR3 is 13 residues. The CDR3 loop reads CASTPASGREQFF. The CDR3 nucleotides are TGTGCCAGCACCCCCGCCTCAGGACGTGAGCAGTTCTTC. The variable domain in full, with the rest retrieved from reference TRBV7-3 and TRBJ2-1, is GAGVSQTPSNKVTEKGKYVELRCDPISGHTALYWYRQSLGQGPEFLIYFQGTGAADDSGLPNDRFFAVRPEGSVSTLKIQRTERGDSAVYLCASTPASGREQFFGPGTRLTVL.

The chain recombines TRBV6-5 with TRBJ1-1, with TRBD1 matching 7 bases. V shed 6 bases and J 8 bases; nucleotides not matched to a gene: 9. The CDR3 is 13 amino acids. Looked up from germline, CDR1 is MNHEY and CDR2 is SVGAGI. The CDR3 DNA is TGTGCCAGCAGGGAGGGGCCAGGGGGAGAAGCTTTCTTT. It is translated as CASREGPGGEAFF.

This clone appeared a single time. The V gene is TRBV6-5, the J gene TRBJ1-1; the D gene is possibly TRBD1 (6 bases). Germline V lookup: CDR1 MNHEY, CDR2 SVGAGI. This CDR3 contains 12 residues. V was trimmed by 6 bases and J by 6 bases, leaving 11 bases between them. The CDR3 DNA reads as TGTGCCAGCAGGGCAGGGGTTGCTGAAGCTTTCTTT. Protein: CASRAGVAEAFF.

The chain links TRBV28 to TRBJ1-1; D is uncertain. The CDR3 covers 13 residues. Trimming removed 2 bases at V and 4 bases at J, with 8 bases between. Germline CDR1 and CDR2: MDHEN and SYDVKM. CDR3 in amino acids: CASSLRIITEAFF. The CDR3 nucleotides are TGTGCCAGCAGTTTAAGGATTATCACTGAAGCTTTCTTT. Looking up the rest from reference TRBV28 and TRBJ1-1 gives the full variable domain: DVKVTQSSRYLVKRTGEKVFLECVQDMDHENMFWYRQDPGLGLRLIYFSYDVKMKEKGDIPEGYSVSREKKERFSLILESASTNQTSMYLCASSLRIITEAFFGQGTRLTVV.

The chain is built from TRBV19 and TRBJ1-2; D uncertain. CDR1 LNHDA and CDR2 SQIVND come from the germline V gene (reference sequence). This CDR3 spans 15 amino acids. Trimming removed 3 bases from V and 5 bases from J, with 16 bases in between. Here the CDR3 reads CASSIRRLGGYGYTF. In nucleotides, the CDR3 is TGTGCCAGTAGTATTCGCAGGCTTGGAGGGTATGGCTACACCTTC.

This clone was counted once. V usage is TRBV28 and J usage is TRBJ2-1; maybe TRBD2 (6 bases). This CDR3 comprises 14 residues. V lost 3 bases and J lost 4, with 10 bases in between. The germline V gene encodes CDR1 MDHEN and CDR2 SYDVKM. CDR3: CASSFRDLYNEQFF. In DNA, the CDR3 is TGTGCCAGCAGTTTCAGGGACTTGTACAATGAGCAGTTCTTC.

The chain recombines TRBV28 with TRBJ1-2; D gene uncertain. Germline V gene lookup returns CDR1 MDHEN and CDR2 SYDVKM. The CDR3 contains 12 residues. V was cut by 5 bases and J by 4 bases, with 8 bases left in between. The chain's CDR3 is CASSLHSYGYTF. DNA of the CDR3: TGTGCCAGCAGTCTCCACAGCTATGGCTACACCTTC.

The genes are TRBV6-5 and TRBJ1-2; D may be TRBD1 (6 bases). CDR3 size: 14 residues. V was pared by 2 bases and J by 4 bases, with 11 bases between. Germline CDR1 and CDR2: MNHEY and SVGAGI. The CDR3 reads CASSYAGTIYGYTF. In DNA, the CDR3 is TGTGCCAGCAGTTACGCCGGGACAATCTATGGCTACACCTTC.

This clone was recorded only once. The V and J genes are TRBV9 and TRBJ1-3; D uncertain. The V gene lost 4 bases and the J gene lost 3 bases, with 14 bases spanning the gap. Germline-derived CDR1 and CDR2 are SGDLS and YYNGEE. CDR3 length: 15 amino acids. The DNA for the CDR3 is TGTGCCAGCAGCCACACATGGTCGAGTGGAAACACCATATATTTT. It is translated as CASSHTWSSGNTIYF.

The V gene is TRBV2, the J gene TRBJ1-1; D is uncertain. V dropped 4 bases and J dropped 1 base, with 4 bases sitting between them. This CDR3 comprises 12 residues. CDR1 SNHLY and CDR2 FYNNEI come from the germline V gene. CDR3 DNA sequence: TGTGCCAGCAGTGCGGGGAACACTGAAGCTTTCTTT. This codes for CASSAGNTEAFF.

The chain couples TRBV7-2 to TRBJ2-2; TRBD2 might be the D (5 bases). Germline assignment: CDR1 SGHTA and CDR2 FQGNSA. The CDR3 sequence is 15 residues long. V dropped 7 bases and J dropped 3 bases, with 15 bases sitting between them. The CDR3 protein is CASILGRGDTGELFF. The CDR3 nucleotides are TGTGCCAGCATCCTGGGTCGGGGAGACACCGGGGAGCTGTTTTTT.

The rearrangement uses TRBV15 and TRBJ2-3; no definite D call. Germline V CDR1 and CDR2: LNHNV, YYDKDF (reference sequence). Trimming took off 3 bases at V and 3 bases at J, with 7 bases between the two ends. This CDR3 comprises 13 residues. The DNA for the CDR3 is TGTGCCACCAGCAGCGGAGTTACAGATACGCAGTATTTT. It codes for CATSSGVTDTQYF.

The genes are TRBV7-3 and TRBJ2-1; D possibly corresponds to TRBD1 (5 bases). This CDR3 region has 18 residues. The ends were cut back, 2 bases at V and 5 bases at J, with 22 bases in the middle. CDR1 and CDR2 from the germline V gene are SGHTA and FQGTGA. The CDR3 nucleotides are TGTGCCAGCAGCTTATGGGGCCACCTCGCCGGGTCGAACAATGAGCAGTTCTTC. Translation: CASSLWGHLAGSNNEQFF.

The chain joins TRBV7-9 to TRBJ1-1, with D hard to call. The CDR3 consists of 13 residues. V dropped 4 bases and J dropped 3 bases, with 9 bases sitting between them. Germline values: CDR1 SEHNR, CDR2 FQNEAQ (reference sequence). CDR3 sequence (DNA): TGTGCCAGCAGCTGGGAGCGGGACACTGAAGCTTTCTTT. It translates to CASSWERDTEAFF.

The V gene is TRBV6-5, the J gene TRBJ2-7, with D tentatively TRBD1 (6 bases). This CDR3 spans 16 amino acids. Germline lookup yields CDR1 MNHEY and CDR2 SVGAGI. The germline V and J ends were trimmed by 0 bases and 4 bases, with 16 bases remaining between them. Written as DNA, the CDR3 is TGTGCCAGCAGTTACTCGATCCACAGGGCCCAGTACGAGCAGTACTTC. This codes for CASSYSIHRAQYEQYF.

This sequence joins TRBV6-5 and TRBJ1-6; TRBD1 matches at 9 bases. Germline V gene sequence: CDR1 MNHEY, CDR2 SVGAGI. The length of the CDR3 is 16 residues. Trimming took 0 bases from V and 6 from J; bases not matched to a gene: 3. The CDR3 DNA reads TGTGCCAGCAGTTACTCAGCGGGACAGGGTAATTCACCCCTCCACTTT. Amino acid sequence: CASSYSAGQGNSPLHF.

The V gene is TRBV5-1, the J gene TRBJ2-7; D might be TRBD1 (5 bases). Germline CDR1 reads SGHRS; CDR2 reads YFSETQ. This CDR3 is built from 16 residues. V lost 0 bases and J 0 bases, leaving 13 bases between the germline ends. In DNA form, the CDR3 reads TGCGCCAGCAGCTTGGAGGGATCAGGGTACTCCTACGAGCAGTACTTC. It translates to CASSLEGSGYSYEQYF.